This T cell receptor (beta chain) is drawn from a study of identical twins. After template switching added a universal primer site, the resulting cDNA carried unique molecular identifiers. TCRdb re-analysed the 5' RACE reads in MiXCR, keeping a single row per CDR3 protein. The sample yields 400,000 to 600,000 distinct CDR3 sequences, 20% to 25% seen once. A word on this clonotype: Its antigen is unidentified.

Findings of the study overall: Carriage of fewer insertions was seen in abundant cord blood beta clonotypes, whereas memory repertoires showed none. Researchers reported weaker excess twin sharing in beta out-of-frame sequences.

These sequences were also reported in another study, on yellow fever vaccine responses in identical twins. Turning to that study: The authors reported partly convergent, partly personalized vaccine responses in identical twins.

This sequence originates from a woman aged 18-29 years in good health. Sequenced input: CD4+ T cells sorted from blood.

This CDR3 reads CASSPVAAGSYNEQFF. CDR3 coding DNA: TGTGCCAGCAGCCCAGTGGCAGCGGGCTCCTACAATGAGCAGTTCTTC. The chain is built from TRBV27 and TRBJ2-1; tentative D call: TRBD2 (6 bases). The CDR3 is made up of 16 amino acids. CDR1 MNHEY and CDR2 SMNVEV come from the germline V gene (reference sequence). V was shortened by 6 bases and J by 0 bases, with 15 bases between the two germline ends.